This T cell receptor (beta chain) was identified during a study of beta chain features in type 1 diabetes. The CDR3 totals 14 residues. With 3 bases clipped from V and 1 base from J, the junction kept 0 bases outside the gene matches. Germline assignment: CDR1 MNHEY and CDR2 SVGAGI. Only a few counts were recorded for this clone. Its antigen remains unidentified. The same CDR3 is also encoded by other DNA sequences in this sample. Study-wide results and caveats: All four CD4+ subsets of Type 1 diabetes patients contained TCRB CDR3s that were moderately but significantly shorter.

Expressed TCRB transcripts were sequenced after all isolated RNA was converted to cDNA. The data were produced by immunoSEQ multiplex PCR, yet TCRdb's version contains in-frame clones alone and is incomplete. This sample has over 600,000 clones; 12% occur once, and the top ten carry more than 0.1%. The rearrangement links TRBV6-5 to TRBJ2-3, with TRBD2 matching over 8 bases. The clonotype comes from a man in his thirties or forties with type 1 diabetes. Sequencing used naive CD4+ T cells from blood. The CDR3 region has the DNA TGTGCCAGCAGTTATAGCGGGGGCACAGATACGCAGTATTTT. This encodes CASSYSGGTDTQYF.